These T cell receptor beta chains were read from a single sample in a study of response to subunit inactivated influenza vaccine. A single record per CDR3 protein comes from TCRdb applying MiXCR to the RT-PCR reads. This sample carries 700,000 to 800,000 distinct CDR3 sequences, around 18% of them seen once, and the ten largest clones take under 13%. The sequencing here drew on PBMCs from blood, taken 4 to 6 days after vaccination. Every receptor here comes from a man aged 45-65 years who received an inactivated influenza vaccine. Both conserved end residues are part of each CDR3. D genes are given only for firm matches. Only part of the rows carry a size: once, few, many, or a class if the clone is expanded.

d_call	clone_size	j_call	v_call	cdr3_length	cdr3_aa	cdr3_nt
TRBD2	-	TRBJ2-1	TRBV7-2	16	CASSLAGSGAYNEQFF	TGTGCCAGCAGCTTAGCGGGTAGCGGGGCCTACAATGAGCAGTTCTTC
-	few	TRBJ2-5	TRBV30	11	CAWGVGETQYF	TGTGCCTGGGGGGTGGGAGAGACCCAGTACTTC
-	-	TRBJ2-3	TRBV5-1	15	CASSLGLQITDTQYF	TGCGCCAGCAGCTTGGGTTTACAGATCACAGATACGCAGTATTTT
-	few	TRBJ1-4	TRBV20-1	13	CSARDGMRKNLFF	TGCAGTGCTAGAGATGGGATGAGGAAAAATCTGTTTTTT
-	few	TRBJ2-1	TRBV5-1	13	CASSFGSSNEQFF	TGCGCCAGCAGCTTTGGATCCAGCAATGAGCAGTTCTTC
-	few	TRBJ2-7	TRBV12-3/TRBV12-4	14	CASSFREASYEQYF	TGTGCCAGCAGTTTTCGCGAGGCATCCTACGAGCAGTACTTC
TRBD1	many	TRBJ1-2	TRBV6-2/TRBV6-3	15	CASSPRTGPIDGYTF	TGTGCCAGCAGCCCGCGGACAGGCCCCATCGACGGCTACACCTTC
-	few	TRBJ1-2	TRBV24-1	14	CATSDRPFNYGYTF	TGTGCCACCAGTGACCGTCCTTTTAACTATGGCTACACCTTC
-	-	TRBJ2-2	TRBV11-2	16	CASRSLRFANTGELFF	TGTGCCAGCCGAAGTTTACGGTTCGCGAACACCGGGGAGCTGTTTTTT
-	few	TRBJ2-6	TRBV10-3	14	CATSPGSGANVLTF	TGTGCCACCTCACCCGGATCTGGGGCCAACGTCCTGACTTTC